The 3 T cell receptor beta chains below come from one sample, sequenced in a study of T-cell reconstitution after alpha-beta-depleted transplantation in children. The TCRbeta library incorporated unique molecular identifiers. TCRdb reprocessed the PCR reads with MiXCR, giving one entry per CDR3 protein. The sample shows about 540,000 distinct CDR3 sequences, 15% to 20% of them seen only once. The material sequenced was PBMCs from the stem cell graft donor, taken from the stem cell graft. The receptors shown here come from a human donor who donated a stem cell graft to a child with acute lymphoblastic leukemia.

CDR3 sequence reads: CASSPWTSGRYEQYF. CDR3 coding DNA: TGTGCCAGCAGCCCTTGGACTAGCGGGCGCTACGAGCAGTACTTC. The V call is TRBV7-2, the J call TRBJ2-7; 11 nucleotides agree with TRBD2. In germline, CDR1 is SGHTA, CDR2 FQGNSA. The CDR3 extends over 15 amino acids. Trimming took 5 bases from V and 3 from J; bases not matched to a gene: 6.

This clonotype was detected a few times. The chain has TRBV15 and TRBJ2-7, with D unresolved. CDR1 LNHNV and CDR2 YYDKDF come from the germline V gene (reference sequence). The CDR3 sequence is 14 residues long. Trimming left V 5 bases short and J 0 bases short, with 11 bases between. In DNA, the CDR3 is TGTGCCACCAGCCCAATGAGGAGCTCCTACGAGCAGTACTTC. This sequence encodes CATSPMRSSYEQYF.

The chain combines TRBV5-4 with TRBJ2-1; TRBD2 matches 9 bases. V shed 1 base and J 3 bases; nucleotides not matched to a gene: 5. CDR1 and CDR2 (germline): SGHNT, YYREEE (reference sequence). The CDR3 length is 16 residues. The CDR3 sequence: CASSLPSSGVYNEQFF. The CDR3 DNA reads TGTGCCAGCAGCTTGCCCTCTAGCGGGGTCTACAATGAGCAGTTCTTC.